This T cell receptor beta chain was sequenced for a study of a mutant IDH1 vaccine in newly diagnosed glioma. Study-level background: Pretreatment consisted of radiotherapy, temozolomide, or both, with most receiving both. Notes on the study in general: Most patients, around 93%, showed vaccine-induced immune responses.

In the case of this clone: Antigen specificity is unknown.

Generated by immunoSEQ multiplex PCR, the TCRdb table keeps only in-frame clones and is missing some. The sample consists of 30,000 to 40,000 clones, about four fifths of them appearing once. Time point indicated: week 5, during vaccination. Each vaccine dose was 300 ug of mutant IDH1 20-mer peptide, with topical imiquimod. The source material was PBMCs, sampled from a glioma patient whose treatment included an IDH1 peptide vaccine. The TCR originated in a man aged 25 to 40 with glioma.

The CDR3 here is CASSSHYGRSRMDTEAFF. Written as DNA, the CDR3 is TGTGCCAGCAGTTCCCATTACGGGAGATCACGAATGGACACTGAAGCTTTCTTT. The gene calls are TRBV27 and TRBJ1-1; D remains unclear. Between the trimmed V and J ends, which lost 4 bases and 3 bases, there was a span of 24 bases. This CDR3 region has 18 residues. CDR1 MNHEY and CDR2 SMNVEV come from the germline V gene (reference sequence).